This T cell receptor (beta chain) emerged from a study of T cell responses to AZD1222 COVID-19 vaccine. Study-wide findings and caveats: At 160-218 and 743-854, vaccine-associated CD4 TCRs were dominant, and they spanned spike. Following two doses of AZD1222, Spike-specific TCR breadth and depth rose.

As concerns this clone: Its target is unknown.

Repertoires were generated with immunoSEQ multiplex PCR, while TCRdb's copy carries only in-frame clones and drops some. The sample records tens of thousands of clones, approximately 91% being singletons. The sequenced sample was peripheral blood, obtained on day 0 of MenACWY control vaccination. The receptor comes from an adult in good health.

The DNA of the CDR3 is TGTGCCAGCAGCGCTCGGGGGGGGCAAGAGACCCAGTACTTC. This encodes CASSARGGQETQYF. V and J are TRBV7-2 and TRBJ2-5, with TRBD2 matching over 8 bases. The CDR3 runs to 14 residues. V shed 5 bases, J shed 2 bases, and the junction held 4 bases outside the gene matches. Germline V gene lookup returns CDR1 SGHTA and CDR2 FQGNSA.